A single T cell receptor (beta chain) is shown here with its context. Its antigen is currently unknown. Only in-frame clones appear in the TCRdb table, and some are missing; sequencing was by immunoSEQ multiplex PCR. The table includes 4,000 to 6,000 clones, under 50% detected once. This sample stems from a study of T cell clones after liver transplantation. Study context: A pre-transplant mixed lymphocyte reaction with TCRbeta sequencing defined graft-donor-reactive clones followed in post-transplant blood.

General study findings and limits: A significant post-transplant drop in circulating graft-donor-reactive CD4 TCRbeta sequences occurred in most of the 8 subjects.

Proliferating CFSE-low MLR cells were sequenced to define alloreactive TCRbeta sequences. The TCR comes from a human patient who received a liver transplant. Some T cells could come from the graft donor. Source material: CD4+ T cells from cultured PBMCs.

The CDR3 reads CASSLDPSTSGPGGTQYF. The CDR3 bases are TGTGCCAGCAGTTTAGATCCCTCGACTAGCGGGCCAGGGGGTACGCAGTATTTT. V usage is TRBV28 and J usage is TRBJ2-3; 10 nucleotides match TRBD2. The length of the CDR3 is 18 residues. Germline V gives CDR1 MDHEN, CDR2 SYDVKM. V lost 2 bases, J lost 8 bases, and 16 bases stayed unmatched.